The 29 T cell receptor beta chains listed next were all sequenced from one sample in a study of identical twins. MiXCR was run by TCRdb on the 5' RACE reads, yielding one entry per CDR3 protein. The sample contains around 530,000 distinct CDR3 sequences, roughly 15% of which appear only once. The sample also formed part of further work on yellow fever vaccine responses in identical twins.

Material: CD4+ T cells sorted from blood. All receptors come from a woman between 18 and 29 years old in good health.

The chain is built from TRBV5-1 and TRBJ2-3; 8 bases fit TRBD1. CDR3 size: 13 residues. From germline, CDR1 is SGHRS and CDR2 YFSETQ. With V trimmed by 3 bases and J by 4 bases, 1 base remained unmatched. The CDR3 region is CASSWTGSDTQYF. The CDR3 DNA is TGCGCCAGCAGCTGGACAGGGTCAGATACGCAGTATTTT.

The CDR3: CSARDYLAGGPWNEQFF. Written as DNA, the CDR3 is TGCAGTGCTAGAGATTATCTAGCGGGGGGGCCGTGGAATGAGCAGTTCTTC. The chain combines TRBV20-1 with TRBJ2-1; 12 bases are shared with TRBD2. This CDR3 has 17 amino acids. The germline V gene has CDR1 DFQATT and CDR2 SNEGSKA (reference sequence). The junction had 10 bases not matched to a gene; V was cut back by 0 bases and J by 7 bases.

The sample holds a few counts of this clonotype. The chain recombines TRBV6-5 with TRBJ2-7, with 7 positions matching TRBD1. The CDR3 is 14 residues long. V lost 4 bases and J lost 2; bases outside the gene matches: 5. The germline CDR1 and CDR2 sequences are MNHEY and SVGAGI. This CDR3 reads CASSSGQKAYEQYF. The DNA for the CDR3 is TGTGCCAGCAGTTCGGGACAGAAAGCCTACGAGCAGTACTTC.

This clonotype was seen a few times. This chain connects TRBV12-5 to TRBJ2-3, with TRBD1 matching 8 bases. The CDR3 length is 13 residues. Trimming took 6 bases from V and 2 from J; bases not matched to a gene: 1. Germline values: CDR1 LGHNT, CDR2 FRNRAP. The CDR3 coding sequence is TGTGCTAGTGGACAGGGGGTCACAGATACGCAGTATTTT. Protein product: CASGQGVTDTQYF.

This rearrangement joins TRBV15 to TRBJ2-7; no clear D. The length of the CDR3 is 15 residues. Between the trimmed V and J ends, which lost 3 bases and 0 bases, there was a span of 12 bases. CDR1 and CDR2 from the germline V gene are LNHNV and YYDKDF (reference sequence). The CDR3 here is CATSRGFGSSYEQYV. The DNA of the CDR3 is TGTGCCACCAGCAGGGGATTTGGAAGCTCCTACGAGCAGTACGTC.

V and J are TRBV5-1 and TRBJ2-1; a possible D gene is TRBD2 (5 bases). With 9 bases removed from V and 1 base from J, the gap between germline ends came to 14 bases. The CDR3 loop spans 14 amino acids. Looked up from germline, CDR1 is SGHRS and CDR2 is YFSETQ. CDR3 in amino acids: CAIARAASYNEQFF. DNA of the CDR3: TGCGCCATCGCGAGGGCGGCTTCCTACAATGAGCAGTTCTTC.

The chain uses TRBV10-2 and TRBJ2-3; 11 bases line up with TRBD2. This CDR3 spans 12 amino acids. Germline V gene data show CDR1 as WSHSY and CDR2 as SAAADI. The ends lost 6 bases at V and 12 bases at J; junction bases unmatched: 5. The DNA of the CDR3 is TGCGCCAGCAGCGGGACTAGCGGCTTCCAGTATTTT. As protein: CASSGTSGFQYF.

The rearrangement links TRBV4-1 to TRBJ2-5; D tentatively reads TRBD1 or TRBD2 (6 bases each). Germline V gene sequence: CDR1 MGHRA, CDR2 YSYEKL. V was pared by 4 bases and J by 4 bases, with 10 bases between. The CDR3 consists of 13 residues. The CDR3 DNA reads as TGCGCCAGCAGCCGACAGGAGGGAGAGACCCAGTACTTC. Its translation is CASSRQEGETQYF.

The chain joins TRBV20-1 to TRBJ1-1; no definite D call. V shed 0 bases and J shed 2 bases, with 13 bases lying between them. Per the germline V gene, CDR1 is DFQATT and CDR2 is SNEGSKA (reference sequence). The length of the CDR3 is 15 residues. The CDR3 DNA follows: TGCAGTGCTAGAGATGGATCAGTTGGAAACACTGAAGCTTTCTTT. Protein sequence: CSARDGSVGNTEAFF.

The chain combines TRBV3-1 with TRBJ2-7, with TRBD2 identical over 8 bases. Trimming at V came to 6 bases and at J to 5 bases, leaving 15 bases not matched to a gene. CDR1 and CDR2 from the germline V gene are LGHDT and YNNKEL (reference sequence). CDR3 length equals 16 residues. In DNA form, the CDR3 reads TGTGCCAGCAGGGACACCGGGACTAGTAGGTCACACGAGCAGTACTTC. It encodes CASRDTGTSRSHEQYF.

This rearrangement joins TRBV4-1 to TRBJ1-1; 8 nucleotides line up with TRBD1. The CDR3 covers 15 residues. Germline V gene lookup returns CDR1 MGHRA and CDR2 YSYEKL. V was clipped by 6 bases and J by 7 bases; unmatched bases: 13. The CDR3 loop reads CASRKGTGQAFEAFF. CDR3 bases: TGCGCCAGCAGGAAAGGAACGGGACAGGCCTTTGAAGCTTTCTTT.

The chain couples TRBV20-1 to TRBJ2-3; TRBD1 agrees at 9 bases. This CDR3 has 15 residues. Germline V gene data show CDR1 as DFQATT and CDR2 as SNEGSKA (reference sequence). V was pared by 6 bases and J by 2 bases, with 9 bases of the junction left unmatched. CDR3 coding DNA: TGCAGTGCCACCGGGACAGGGATTGCCACAGATACGCAGTATTTT. Protein: CSATGTGIATDTQYF.

This clonotype was found a few times. CDR3 protein: CASSALRNTEAFF. CDR3 sequence (DNA): TGTGCCAGCAGTGCTCTGAGGAACACTGAAGCTTTCTTT. The chain couples TRBV12-3 or TRBV12-4 to TRBJ1-1; D gene unclear. The CDR3 totals 13 residues. The V end lost 5 bases, the J end lost 1 base, and 8 bases lay between the germline ends.

The chain carries TRBV12-3 or TRBV12-4 and TRBJ2-1; D unclear. The V gene lost 1 base and the J gene lost 9 bases, with 7 bases spanning the gap. There are 12 residues in the CDR3. DNA of the CDR3: TGTGCCAGCAGTTTAGGTGTTATTGAGCAGTTCTTC. As protein: CASSLGVIEQFF.

This clonotype appeared many times. The chain employs TRBV4-1 and TRBJ2-3; D may be TRBD1 (6 bases). The CDR3 extends over 16 amino acids. Germline CDR1 reads MGHRA; CDR2 reads YSYEKL. The V gene lost 3 bases and the J gene lost 2 bases, with 15 bases spanning the gap. CDR3 in DNA: TGCGCCAGCAGCCAGCCGAGAGGGGGAACCACAGATACGCAGTATTTT. This codes for CASSQPRGGTTDTQYF.

The gene calls are TRBV5-1 and TRBJ2-7; 7 nucleotides match TRBD1. Germline CDR1 is SGHRS and CDR2 is YFSETQ. CDR3 length: 15 amino acids. V lost 0 bases, J lost 1 base, and 4 bases stayed unmatched. The CDR3 here is CASSLGTGPSYEQYV. The CDR3 DNA is TGCGCCAGCAGCTTGGGGACAGGTCCTTCCTACGAGCAGTACGTC.

The V gene is TRBV7-6, the J gene TRBJ2-3; 7 bases match TRBD2. The ends lost 3 bases at V and 1 base at J; junction bases unmatched: 10. CDR1 is SGHVS, CDR2 FNYEAQ, per germline. This CDR3 contains 17 residues. In nucleotides, the CDR3 is TGTGCCAGCAGCTTTACGTGGGCGGGGGAGCGCACAGATACGCAGTATTTT. This codes for CASSFTWAGERTDTQYF.

The chain links TRBV20-1 to TRBJ1-2; D is unresolved. V lost 0 bases and J lost 3, with 5 bases in between. Germline-derived CDR1 and CDR2 are DFQATT and SNEGSKA (reference sequence). This CDR3 contains 12 residues. CDR3 sequence (DNA): TGCAGTGCTAGAGATCAATACTATGGCTACACCTTC. This encodes CSARDQYYGYTF.

J is TRBJ2-4 and V is TRBV7-2; TRBD2 aligns across 7 bases. V lost 1 base and J lost 4; bases outside the gene matches: 7. Looked up from germline, CDR1 is SGHTA and CDR2 is FQGNSA. CDR3 length: 16 amino acids. This CDR3 reads CASSLDTGGGKNIQYF. Here the CDR3 DNA reads TGTGCCAGCAGCTTAGACACGGGAGGAGGTAAAAACATTCAGTACTTC.

In the case of this clonotype: One end of the junction does not line up with germline, which may come from a read error. The chain carries TRBV6-1 and TRBJ2-7; 7 nucleotides line up with TRBD1. The CDR3 contains 8 residues. Per the germline V gene, CDR1 is MNHNS and CDR2 is SASEGT. CDR3 sequence: CASSWDSF. Written as DNA, the CDR3 is TGTGCCAGCAGTTGGGACAGCTTC.

The gene calls are TRBV29-1 and TRBJ2-1; 9 nucleotides line up with TRBD1. J was trimmed by 7 bases and V by 5 bases; bases with no gene match: 6. Germline V gene lookup returns CDR1 SQVTM and CDR2 ANQGSEA. This CDR3 is built from 13 residues. The CDR3 DNA reads as TGCAGCGTTTCGGGACAGGGAATTAATGAGCAGTTCTTC. Its protein is CSVSGQGINEQFF.

This chain connects TRBV7-9 to TRBJ2-5; tentatively, D is TRBD1 or TRBD2 (5 bases each). CDR1 SEHNR and CDR2 FQNEAQ come from the germline V gene (reference sequence). Trimming took off 1 base at V and 1 base at J, with 16 bases between the two ends. This CDR3 comprises 17 residues. CDR3 loop: CASSLGMGPGRQETQYF. Here the CDR3 DNA reads TGTGCCAGCAGCTTAGGGATGGGACCGGGCCGCCAAGAGACCCAGTACTTC.

The chain recombines TRBV24-1 with TRBJ2-3; a weak D match, TRBD1 (5 bases). Deletions cut 3 bases from V and 2 bases from J, with 11 bases between. CDR1 is KGHDR, CDR2 SFDVKD, per germline. The CDR3 runs to 15 residues. CDR3 nucleotides: TGTGCCACCAGTGATCGCAAAGGGGTCACAGATACGCAGTATTTT. Amino acids: CATSDRKGVTDTQYF.

This clonotype was detected only a few times. This rearrangement joins TRBV12-3 or TRBV12-4 to TRBJ2-3, with 7 bases fitting TRBD2. V shed 7 bases, J shed 0 bases, and the junction held 4 bases outside the gene matches. The CDR3 runs to 14 residues. The CDR3 nucleotides read TGTGCCAGCACCGGGACTACTAGCACAGATACGCAGTATTTT. It is translated as CASTGTTSTDTQYF.

In its sample, this clonotype was seen a few times. The chain uses TRBV10-1 and TRBJ1-1; D unclear. The CDR3 is 17 amino acids. Trimming shortened V by 4 bases and J by 0 bases, and 18 bases separated the two germline ends. Germline assignment: CDR1 WNHNN and CDR2 SYGVQD (reference sequence). CDR3 DNA: TGCGCCAGCAGTGCGGGATCGCAACAGCCCATGAACACTGAAGCTTTCTTT. This translates into CASSAGSQQPMNTEAFF.

This clonotype was recorded at least ten times. V gene TRBV7-8 combines with J gene TRBJ2-3; 8 bases are a match to TRBD2. J lost 6 bases, V lost 5 bases, and 19 bases had no gene match. This CDR3 contains 18 residues. The germline V gene has CDR1 SGHVS and CDR2 FQNEAQ. CDR3 loop: CASSQERPGSRGGDTQYF. The CDR3 nucleotides read TGTGCCAGCAGCCAAGAGCGACCGGGAAGTCGCGGGGGGGATACGCAGTATTTT.

This chain uses TRBV18 with TRBJ2-3, with TRBD2 matching 13 bases. With V trimmed by 2 bases and J by 3 bases, 14 bases remained unmatched. Germline CDR1 and CDR2: KGHSH and LQKENI. This CDR3 is built from 20 residues. The CDR3 is CASSPAGLAGDWMPTDTQYF. The CDR3 nucleotides are TGTGCCAGCTCACCAGCTGGACTAGCGGGAGACTGGATGCCTACAGATACGCAGTATTTT.

A few counts support this clonotype. For the CDR3, the DNA is TGTGCCAGCAGGCCCGCAGGTCGAGCAAATCAGCCCCAGCATTTT. It is translated as CASRPAGRANQPQHF. This chain uses TRBV2 with TRBJ1-5; D gene ambiguous. V was cut by 6 bases and J by 4 bases, with 16 bases left in between. CDR3 size: 15 residues. In germline, CDR1 is SNHLY, CDR2 FYNNEI.

The genes are TRBV20-1 and TRBJ1-6; D ambiguous. Trimming left V 3 bases short and J 7 bases short, with 10 bases between. This CDR3 region has 13 residues. CDR1 DFQATT and CDR2 SNEGSKA come from the germline V gene (reference sequence). The CDR3 reads CSARVGNNSPLHF. For the CDR3, the DNA is TGCAGTGCTAGGGTAGGGAACAATTCACCCCTCCACTTT.